These T cell receptor beta chains were read from a single sample in a study of blood T cells in healthy people across ages. TCRdb re-derived calls from the 5' RACE reads in MiXCR, one entry per CDR3 protein. The profile shows some 1,500,000 distinct CDR3 sequences, less than 45% of them singletons. Material for sequencing was blood. These receptors were taken from a woman under 30 in good health. The CDR3 runs from the conserved cysteine through the conserved F or W. A D gene is named only where the DNA matches it firmly. Expanded clones are given a class, and other clones once, few, many or no size at all.

j_call: TRBJ1-1
v_call: TRBV29-1
d_call: -
clone_size: -
cdr3_nt: TGCAGCGTCGAGTCAAGTGTGAACACTGAAGCTTTCTTT
cdr3_aa: CSVESSVNTEAFF

j_call: TRBJ1-2
v_call: TRBV10-3
d_call: -
clone_size: -
cdr3_nt: TGTGCCATCAGTGAGGCCGGGACAAGGATCTATGGCTACACCTTC
cdr3_aa: CAISEAGTRIYGYTF

j_call: TRBJ2-2
v_call: TRBV24-1
d_call: TRBD1
clone_size: few
cdr3_nt: TGTGCCACCAGTGATTATTCCGGGACAGGGGGGAACACCGGGGAGCTGTTTTTT
cdr3_aa: CATSDYSGTGGNTGELFF

j_call: TRBJ2-2
v_call: TRBV4-3
d_call: TRBD1
clone_size: -
cdr3_nt: TGCGCCAGCAGCCATGGGGACAGGGGGGTCTACACCGGGGAGCTGTTTTTT
cdr3_aa: CASSHGDRGVYTGELFF

j_call: TRBJ1-4
v_call: TRBV4-3
d_call: TRBD1
clone_size: few
cdr3_nt: TGCGCCAGCAGCCTGATGAGGGGGCATGAAAAACTGTTTTTT
cdr3_aa: CASSLMRGHEKLFF

j_call: TRBJ2-1
v_call: TRBV6-5
d_call: -
clone_size: -
cdr3_nt: TGTGCCAGCAGTTACATACGGGGAGGAGAGACCCAGTTCTTC
cdr3_aa: CASSYIRGGETQFF

j_call: TRBJ2-7
v_call: TRBV20-1
d_call: -
clone_size: -
cdr3_nt: TGCAGTGCTAGAGGGCTCGGACTCTCCTACGAGCAGTACTTC
cdr3_aa: CSARGLGLSYEQYF

j_call: TRBJ2-7
v_call: TRBV11-1
d_call: TRBD2
clone_size: few
cdr3_nt: TGTGCCAGCAGCTTAGCGGGACTAGCGGGCTACAATGAGCAGTACTTC
cdr3_aa: CASSLAGLAGYNEQYF

j_call: TRBJ1-2
v_call: TRBV6-5
d_call: -
clone_size: few
cdr3_nt: TGTGCCAGCAGTTACTCGAGCGGCAGAAGCTATGGCTACACCTTC
cdr3_aa: CASSYSSGRSYGYTF

j_call: TRBJ2-5
v_call: TRBV5-1
d_call: -
clone_size: few
cdr3_nt: TGCGCCAGCAGCTTGGGTGCCCTGAAAGAGACCCAGTACTTC
cdr3_aa: CASSLGALKETQYF

j_call: TRBJ2-1
v_call: TRBV5-1
d_call: -
clone_size: few
cdr3_nt: TGCGCCAGCAGCGCTGACGCCACCTACAATGAGCAGTTCTTC
cdr3_aa: CASSADATYNEQFF

j_call: TRBJ1-5
v_call: TRBV4-2
d_call: -
clone_size: -
cdr3_nt: TGTGCCAGCAGCCAAGCGGGCGGGGTCGGGCAGCCCCAGCATTTT
cdr3_aa: CASSQAGGVGQPQHF

j_call: TRBJ2-1
v_call: TRBV4-3
d_call: -
clone_size: -
cdr3_nt: TGCGCCAGCAGCCAAGATCTTTTTAGAGGACTCCCGAGCTCCTACAATGAGCAGTTCTTC
cdr3_aa: CASSQDLFRGLPSSYNEQFF

j_call: TRBJ2-6
v_call: TRBV7-2
d_call: -
clone_size: -
cdr3_nt: TGTGCCAGCAGCTTAGTGGTCGTTCTCTCTGGGGCCAACGTCCTGACTTTC
cdr3_aa: CASSLVVVLSGANVLTF

j_call: TRBJ2-3
v_call: TRBV4-3
d_call: -
clone_size: -
cdr3_nt: TGCGCCAGCAGCCTCAGCTCCGGGACGGACACAGATACGCAGTATTTT
cdr3_aa: CASSLSSGTDTDTQYF

j_call: TRBJ2-7
v_call: TRBV6-5
d_call: -
clone_size: -
cdr3_nt: TGTGCCAGCAGTTACTCAGCCCAGTACGAGCAGTACTTC
cdr3_aa: CASSYSAQYEQYF

j_call: TRBJ2-1
v_call: TRBV5-1
d_call: TRBD1
clone_size: -
cdr3_nt: TGCGCCAGCTTTGAAAACAGGGGGAATGAGCAGTTCTTC
cdr3_aa: CASFENRGNEQFF

j_call: TRBJ1-5
v_call: TRBV7-9
d_call: TRBD1
clone_size: few
cdr3_nt: TGTGCCAGCAGCTCGACCCCGGGACAGAATCAGCCCCAGCATTTT
cdr3_aa: CASSSTPGQNQPQHF

j_call: TRBJ2-5
v_call: TRBV7-9
d_call: -
clone_size: -
cdr3_nt: TGTGCCAGCAGCTTACTTGAGGTTATGTACGATGAGCAGTACTTC
cdr3_aa: CASSLLEVMYDEQYF

j_call: TRBJ2-1
v_call: TRBV6-1
d_call: -
clone_size: few
cdr3_nt: TGTGCCAGCGATACAGGGTCTACCGGCGATGAGCAGTTCTTC
cdr3_aa: CASDTGSTGDEQFF

j_call: TRBJ2-3
v_call: TRBV20-1
d_call: -
clone_size: few
cdr3_nt: TGCAGTGCTAGGCCTCTACGATACACAGATACGCAGTATTTT
cdr3_aa: CSARPLRYTDTQYF

j_call: TRBJ2-7
v_call: TRBV28
d_call: TRBD2
clone_size: -
cdr3_nt: TGTGCCAGCAGTCTTAGCGGGAGGGCCCCCTACTACGAGCAGTACTTC
cdr3_aa: CASSLSGRAPYYEQYF

j_call: TRBJ2-1
v_call: TRBV7-2
d_call: TRBD2
clone_size: -
cdr3_nt: TGTGCCAGCAGCCAGATATTAGCGGGGCGGAGGTTCTTC
cdr3_aa: CASSQILAGRRFF

j_call: TRBJ1-2
v_call: TRBV21-1
d_call: -
clone_size: once
cdr3_nt: TGTGCCAGACAGGGGAACTATGGCTACACCTTC
cdr3_aa: CARQGNYGYTF

j_call: TRBJ2-3
v_call: TRBV5-6
d_call: TRBD1
clone_size: -
cdr3_nt: TGTGCCAACAGCTTGGTGGTGACAGGGGCAGATACGCAGTATTTT
cdr3_aa: CANSLVVTGADTQYF

j_call: TRBJ2-1
v_call: TRBV27
d_call: -
clone_size: many
cdr3_nt: TGTGCCAGCAGTTTTATATCCTACAATGAGCAGTTCTTC
cdr3_aa: CASSFISYNEQFF

j_call: TRBJ1-5
v_call: TRBV20-1
d_call: -
clone_size: few
cdr3_nt: TGCAGTGCTAGGGTTTGGCAGGGGCGCAATCAGCCCCAGCATTTT
cdr3_aa: CSARVWQGRNQPQHF